This T cell receptor beta chain was found in a study of T cells after yellow fever vaccination. Looking at the study overall: Low-cell-number fractions were prepared with SMART-Seq v4 Ultra Low Input.

The CDR3 runs to 16 residues. The V gene's germline CDR1 is LGHNA and CDR2 YNFKEQ. The ends were cut back, 0 bases at V and 8 bases at J, with 18 bases in the middle. One entry per CDR3 protein results from TCRdb running MiXCR on the 5' RACE reads. The sample has some 350,000 distinct CDR3 sequences, 6% to 8% seen once. Overall study results and limits: Subsequent booster samples again held most clones from primary vaccination (96% CD4, roughly 91% CD8). Weaker in magnitude, the secondary response showed a faster peak on day 5 versus 15. Relatively few clonotypes were ones that appeared in both CD4 and CD8 compartments.

Comments on this clonotype: Its antigen is as yet unknown.

This chain connects TRBV4-2 to TRBJ2-3; D is ambiguous. This sequence originates from a man aged 25-45 years who received the YFV17D yellow fever vaccine. Sequenced material: PBMCs, taken 5 days after the yellow fever booster vaccination. In DNA form, the CDR3 reads TGTGCCAGCAGCCAAGAGATCGCAGCAGTGAGGCTTACGCAGTATTTT. The encoded protein is CASSQEIAAVRLTQYF.